This T cell receptor (beta chain) was recovered during a study of T cells after yellow fever vaccination. About the study: Fractions of low cell number were prepared using SMART-Seq v4 Ultra Low Input. Study-wide findings and caveats: Boosting was followed by the reappearance of most primary-vaccination clones (approximately 95% CD4, under 90% CD8).

Trimming removed 6 bases from V and 5 bases from J; junction bases left unmatched: 9. Germline V CDR1 and CDR2: DFQATT, SNEGSKA (reference sequence). The CDR3 consists of 14 residues. Making TCR cDNA involved 5'RACE template switching, which added UMIs and a universal primer site. TCRdb fed the 5' RACE reads into MiXCR, producing one record per CDR3 protein. Here the sample spans approximately 450,000 distinct CDR3 sequences, approximately 18% being singletons. Comment on this clonotype: Antigen: not known.

This clonotype originated in a man younger than 35 who received the YFV17D yellow fever vaccine. This material consisted of PBMCs, taken before the yellow fever booster vaccination. V and J are TRBV20-1 and TRBJ2-1; 8 nucleotides align to TRBD2. The CDR3 DNA sequence: TGCAGTGCCCCACGCCAGCGGGGGCACAATGAGCAGTTCTTC. It codes for CSAPRQRGHNEQFF.